This TCR beta chain was captured in a study of blood T cell repertoires in COVID-19 (dated by TCRdb to 2018 to 2021). For the study in its entirety: Samples covering the acute and convalescent phases of COVID-19 were provided by collaborators in the United States, Italy and Spain. The material from the prospective study consisted of cDNA or gDNA derived from T cells, B-cell-depleted T cells, or PBMCs. Deeply sampled blood TCRbeta repertoires from subjects exposed to, actively infected with, or recovered from COVID-19 were included in the dataset. A freely available public database, intended as a resource for researchers studying the immune response to SARS-CoV-2, is where the repertoires were released. Samples came from the ongoing ImmuneRACE study (first 160 participants) plus 1,254 subjects from 6 global collaborators. Nearly every sample came with metadata listing a de-identified subject ID, COVID-19 status, age in years and sex. Where HLA class I and class II types were available, the types were taken from metadata supplied by the sample provider, not from assay-based typing.

TCRbeta CDR3 regions were amplified from genomic DNA using the immunoSEQ Assay, a bias-controlled multiplex PCR. The original methods were these. Within the assay, amplification of reference gene primers was used to estimate how many nucleated cells each sample contained. To quantify the absolute abundance of each unique TCRbeta CDR3 rearrangement, sequence reads were collapsed and filtered. For each sample, productive Simpson clonality was calculated as the square root of Simpson's diversity index across productive rearrangements. TCRdb retrieved this table from immuneACCESS and kept in-frame rearrangements only. Not all clones are present; in checked studies, unresolved V genes account for under half, and no reason is known for the remainder. That table is the source of V, J and clone size, and D and trimming were worked out from the DNA. Recorded for this sample are about 160,000 clones; more than 65% of them occurred a single time. In total, the top ten clones hold about 7.8% of the sample.

Concerning this clone: Which antigen it targets is not known. No clone much larger than this one lies a single base away; base qualities are absent.

V is cut back by 6 bases and J by 5 bases, with 11 bases in the junction unmatched. CDR1 and CDR2 are read off the germline V gene (reference sequence) as MNHNY and SVGAGI. Including the terminal cysteine and phenylalanine, the CDR3 comprises 16 residues. The read is trimmed to its CDR3 DNA, 48 bases read in frame from base 1. What the study reported, not specific to this receptor: Clinical and demographic metadata were provided uncurated, with the amount varying by source and participant.

One collaborating source in Seattle enrolled patients during active infection and followed them longitudinally through the course of disease. Collaborating institutions collected whole blood in K2EDTA tubes following their own protocols. For TCRbeta analysis, collaborator samples were shipped as frozen whole blood, as isolated PBMCs, or as DNA extracted from either sample type. Sequencing was carried out using peripheral blood. The sequence was obtained from an older woman with COVID-19, enrolled during active disease. The V and J genes are TRBV6-6 and TRBJ2-1, with 9 bases aligning to TRBD2. The DNA sequence reads TGTGCCAGCAGACACCTCACTAGCGGGTACGACAATGAGCAGTTCTTC. This translates into CASRHLTSGYDNEQFF.